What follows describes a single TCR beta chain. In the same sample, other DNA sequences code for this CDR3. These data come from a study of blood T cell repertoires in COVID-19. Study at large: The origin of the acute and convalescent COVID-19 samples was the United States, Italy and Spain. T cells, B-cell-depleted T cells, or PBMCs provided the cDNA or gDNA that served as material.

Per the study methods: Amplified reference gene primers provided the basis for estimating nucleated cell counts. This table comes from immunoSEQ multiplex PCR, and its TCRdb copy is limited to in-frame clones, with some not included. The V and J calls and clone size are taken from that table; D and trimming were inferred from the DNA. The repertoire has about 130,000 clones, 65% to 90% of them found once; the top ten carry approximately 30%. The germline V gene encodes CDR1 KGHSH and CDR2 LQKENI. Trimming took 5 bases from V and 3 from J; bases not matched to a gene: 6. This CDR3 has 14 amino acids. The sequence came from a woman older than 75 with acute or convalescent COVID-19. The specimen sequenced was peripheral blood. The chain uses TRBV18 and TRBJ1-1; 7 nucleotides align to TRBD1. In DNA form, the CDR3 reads TGTGCCAGCTCATCGACAGGGAAGGACACTGAAGCTTTCTTT. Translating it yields CASSSTGKDTEAFF. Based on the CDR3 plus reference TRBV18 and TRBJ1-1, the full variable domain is NAGVMQNPRHLVRRRGQEARLRCSPMKGHSHVYWYRQLPEEGLKFMVYLQKENIIDESGMPKERFSAEFPKEGPSILRIQQVVRGDSAAYFCASSSTGKDTEAFFGQGTRLTVV.